The sequence of this T cell receptor beta chain was determined in a study of T cell repertoires in cytomegalovirus infection. Turning to the study itself: Public TCR beta signatures provided an indication of both CMV infection and a matching HLA type.

The germline V and J ends were trimmed by 3 bases and 2 bases, with 8 bases remaining between them. Germline-derived CDR1 and CDR2 are LNHDA and SQIVND (reference sequence). This CDR3 has 13 amino acids. Study-level findings and limits: Ex vivo responses were dominated by HLA-C-restricted CMV-specific TCR beta clonotypes.

As concerns this clonotype: Its specificity is not known.

TCRdb reprocessed the reads with MiXCR, giving one entry per CDR3 protein. Of hundreds of thousands of distinct CDR3 sequences in the sample, 33% are singletons; the top ten hold roughly a sixth. The sample was cultured PBMCs, taken from culture after CMV antigen stimulation. This clonotype originated in a human donor in good health (CMV status not recorded). Some clones in this sample may be carry-over from other donors' samples. This rearrangement joins TRBV19 to TRBJ2-7; the D gene is possibly TRBD1 (6 bases). CDR3 bases: TGTGCCAGTAGTATCCCAGGGGCCTACGAGCAGTACTTC. Encoded protein: CASSIPGAYEQYF.